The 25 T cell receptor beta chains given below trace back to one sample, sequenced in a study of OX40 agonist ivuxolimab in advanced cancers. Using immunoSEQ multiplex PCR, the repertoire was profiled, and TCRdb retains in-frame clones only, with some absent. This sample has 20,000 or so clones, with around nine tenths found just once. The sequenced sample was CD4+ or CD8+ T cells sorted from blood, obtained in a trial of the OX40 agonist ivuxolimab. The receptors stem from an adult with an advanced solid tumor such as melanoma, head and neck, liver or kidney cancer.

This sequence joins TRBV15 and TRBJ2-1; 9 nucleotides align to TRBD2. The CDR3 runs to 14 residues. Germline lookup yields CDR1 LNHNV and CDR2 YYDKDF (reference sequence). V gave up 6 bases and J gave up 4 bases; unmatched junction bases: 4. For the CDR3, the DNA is TGTGCCACCAGTTTGACTAGCGGATACAATGAGCAGTTCTTC. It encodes CATSLTSGYNEQFF.

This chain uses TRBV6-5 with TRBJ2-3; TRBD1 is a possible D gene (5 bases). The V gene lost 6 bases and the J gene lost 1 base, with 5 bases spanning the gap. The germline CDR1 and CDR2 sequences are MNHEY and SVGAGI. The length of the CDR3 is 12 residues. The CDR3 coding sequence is TGTGCCAGCAGGGGGCGCACAGATACGCAGTATTTT. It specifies CASRGRTDTQYF.

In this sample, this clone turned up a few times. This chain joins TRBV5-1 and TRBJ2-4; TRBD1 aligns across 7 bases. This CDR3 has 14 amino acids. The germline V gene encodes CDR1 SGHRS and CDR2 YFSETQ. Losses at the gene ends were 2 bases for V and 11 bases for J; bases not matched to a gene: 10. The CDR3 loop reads CASSFRQGQALQYF. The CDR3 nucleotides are TGCGCCAGCAGCTTCCGACAGGGCCAGGCACTTCAGTACTTC.

The CDR3 loop reads CASSLRTPYEQYF. CDR3 sequence (DNA): TGTGCCAGCAGCCTCCGGACACCCTACGAGCAGTACTTC. The rearrangement links TRBV7-9 to TRBJ2-7, with D perhaps TRBD1 (5 bases). V was clipped by 5 bases and J by 2 bases, with 10 bases between them. This CDR3 region has 13 residues. Per the germline V gene, CDR1 is SEHNR and CDR2 is FQNEAQ (reference sequence).

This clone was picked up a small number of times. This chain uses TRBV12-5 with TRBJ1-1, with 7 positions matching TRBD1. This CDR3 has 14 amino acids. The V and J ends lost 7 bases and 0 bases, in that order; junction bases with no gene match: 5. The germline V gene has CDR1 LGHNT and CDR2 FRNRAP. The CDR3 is CASAIGQVNTEAFF. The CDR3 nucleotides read TGTGCTAGTGCCATCGGACAGGTGAACACTGAAGCTTTCTTT. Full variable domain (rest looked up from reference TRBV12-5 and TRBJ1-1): DARVTQTPRHKVTEMGQEVTMRCQPILGHNTVFWYRQTMMQGLELLAYFRNRAPLDDSGMPKDRFSAEMPDATLATLKIQPSEPRDSAVYFCASAIGQVNTEAFFGQGTRLTVV.

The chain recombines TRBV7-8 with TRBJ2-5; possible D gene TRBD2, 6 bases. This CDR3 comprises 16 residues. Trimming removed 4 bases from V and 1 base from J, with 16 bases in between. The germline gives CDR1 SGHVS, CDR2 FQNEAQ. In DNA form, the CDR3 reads TGTGCCAGCAGCTCTCCACGCCTAGCGAGCCAAGAGACCCAGTACTTC. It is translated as CASSSPRLASQETQYF.

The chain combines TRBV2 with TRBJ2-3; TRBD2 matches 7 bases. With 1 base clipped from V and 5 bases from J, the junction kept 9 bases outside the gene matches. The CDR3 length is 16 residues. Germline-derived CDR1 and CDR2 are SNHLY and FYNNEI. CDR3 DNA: TGTGCCAGCAGTGAAGAGCCCAGACTAGCTGGAGATACGCAGTATTTT. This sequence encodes CASSEEPRLAGDTQYF.

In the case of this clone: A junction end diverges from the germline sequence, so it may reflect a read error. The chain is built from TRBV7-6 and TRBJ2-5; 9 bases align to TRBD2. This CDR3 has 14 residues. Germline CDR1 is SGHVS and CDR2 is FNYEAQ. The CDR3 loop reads CASSLGTSSGIRDF. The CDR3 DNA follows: TGTGCCAGCAGCTTAGGAACATCTAGCGGGATACGCGACTTC.

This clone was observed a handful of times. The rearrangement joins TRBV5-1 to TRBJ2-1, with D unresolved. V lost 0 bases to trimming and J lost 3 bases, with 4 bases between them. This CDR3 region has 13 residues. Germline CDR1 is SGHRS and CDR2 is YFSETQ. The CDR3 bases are TGCGCCAGCAGCTTGGACTACTACAATGAGCAGTTCTTC. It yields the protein CASSLDYYNEQFF.

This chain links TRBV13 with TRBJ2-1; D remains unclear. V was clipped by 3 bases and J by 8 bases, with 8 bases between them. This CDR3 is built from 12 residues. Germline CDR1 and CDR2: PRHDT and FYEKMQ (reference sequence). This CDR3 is CASSFPLDEQFF. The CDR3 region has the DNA TGTGCCAGCAGCTTTCCCCTGGATGAGCAGTTCTTC.

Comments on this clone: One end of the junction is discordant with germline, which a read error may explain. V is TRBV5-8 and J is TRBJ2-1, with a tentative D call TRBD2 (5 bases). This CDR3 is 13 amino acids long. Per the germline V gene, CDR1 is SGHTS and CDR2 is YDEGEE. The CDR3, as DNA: TGCGCCAGCAGCCAAGACTACCTCAATGAGCAGTTCTTC. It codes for CASSQDYLNEQFF.

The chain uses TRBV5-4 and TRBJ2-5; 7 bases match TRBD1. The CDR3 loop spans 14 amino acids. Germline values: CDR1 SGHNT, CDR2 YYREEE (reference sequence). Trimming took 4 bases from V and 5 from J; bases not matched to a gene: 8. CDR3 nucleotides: TGTGCCAGCAGCGATGGGACAGCACACGAGACCCAGTACTTC. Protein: CASSDGTAHETQYF.

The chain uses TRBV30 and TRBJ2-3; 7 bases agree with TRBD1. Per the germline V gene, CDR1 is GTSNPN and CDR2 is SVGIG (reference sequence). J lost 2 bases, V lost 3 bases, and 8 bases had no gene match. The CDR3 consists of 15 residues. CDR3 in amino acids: CAWRLWTGPTDTQYF. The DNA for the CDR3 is TGTGCCTGGAGGTTGTGGACAGGTCCCACAGATACGCAGTATTTT.

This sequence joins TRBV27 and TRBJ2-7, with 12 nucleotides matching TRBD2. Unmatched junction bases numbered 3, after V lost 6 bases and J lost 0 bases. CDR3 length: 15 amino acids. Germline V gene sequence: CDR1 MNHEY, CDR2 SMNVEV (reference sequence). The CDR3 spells CASRPGLAGSYEQYF. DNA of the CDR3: TGTGCCAGCAGACCGGGACTAGCGGGCTCCTACGAGCAGTACTTC.

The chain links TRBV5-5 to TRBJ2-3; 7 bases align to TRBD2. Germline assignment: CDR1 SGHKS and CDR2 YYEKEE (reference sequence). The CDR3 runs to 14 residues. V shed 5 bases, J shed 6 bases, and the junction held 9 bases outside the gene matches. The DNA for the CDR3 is TGTGCCAGCAGTTCGCCTAGCGGAGGGGATACGCAGTATTTT. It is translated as CASSSPSGGDTQYF.

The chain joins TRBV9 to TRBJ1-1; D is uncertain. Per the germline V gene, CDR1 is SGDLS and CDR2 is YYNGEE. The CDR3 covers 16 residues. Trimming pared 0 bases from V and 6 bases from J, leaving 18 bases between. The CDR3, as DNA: TGTGCCAGCAGCGTAGTGGGTTCCCAGGACTATGCTGAAGCTTTCTTT. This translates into CASSVVGSQDYAEAFF.

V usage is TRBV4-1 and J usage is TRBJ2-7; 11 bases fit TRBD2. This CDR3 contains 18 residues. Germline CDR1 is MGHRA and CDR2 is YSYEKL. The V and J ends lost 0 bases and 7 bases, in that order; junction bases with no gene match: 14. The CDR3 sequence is CASSQDPTSGGPLGEQYF. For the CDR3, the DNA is TGCGCCAGCAGCCAAGATCCAACTAGCGGGGGCCCCTTAGGGGAGCAGTACTTC.

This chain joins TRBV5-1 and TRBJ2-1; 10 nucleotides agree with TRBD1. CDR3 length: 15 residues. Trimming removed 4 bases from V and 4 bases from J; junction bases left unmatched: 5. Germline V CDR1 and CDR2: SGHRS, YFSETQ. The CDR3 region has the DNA TGCGCCAGCAGCGTGACAGGGGGCACTTACAATGAGCAGTTCTTC. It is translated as CASSVTGGTYNEQFF.

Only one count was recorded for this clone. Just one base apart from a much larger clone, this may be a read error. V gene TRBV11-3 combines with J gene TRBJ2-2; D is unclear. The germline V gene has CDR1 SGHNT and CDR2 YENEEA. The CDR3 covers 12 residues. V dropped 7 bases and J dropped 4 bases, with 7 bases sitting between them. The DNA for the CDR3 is TGTGCCAGCAAGGTGAGCACCGGGGAGCTGTTTTTT. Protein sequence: CASKVSTGELFF.

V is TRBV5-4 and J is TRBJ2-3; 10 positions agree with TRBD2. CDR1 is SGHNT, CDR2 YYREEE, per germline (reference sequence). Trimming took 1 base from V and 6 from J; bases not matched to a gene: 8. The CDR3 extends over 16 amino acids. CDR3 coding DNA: TGTGCCAGCAGCTTGTCCACTAGCGGGATAGCGGATACGCAGTATTTT. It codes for CASSLSTSGIADTQYF.

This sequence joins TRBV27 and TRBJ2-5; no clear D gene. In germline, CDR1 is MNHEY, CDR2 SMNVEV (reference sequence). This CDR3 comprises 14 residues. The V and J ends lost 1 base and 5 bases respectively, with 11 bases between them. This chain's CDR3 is CASSLLGLEETQYF. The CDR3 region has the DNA TGTGCCAGCAGTTTATTGGGGTTGGAGGAGACCCAGTACTTC.

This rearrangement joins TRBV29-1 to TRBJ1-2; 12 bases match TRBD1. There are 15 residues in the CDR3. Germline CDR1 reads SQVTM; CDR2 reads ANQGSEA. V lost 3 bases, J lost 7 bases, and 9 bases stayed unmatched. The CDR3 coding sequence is TGCAGCGTTGAGGAACCGGGACAGGGGGCGAGTGGCTACACCTTC. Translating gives CSVEEPGQGASGYTF.

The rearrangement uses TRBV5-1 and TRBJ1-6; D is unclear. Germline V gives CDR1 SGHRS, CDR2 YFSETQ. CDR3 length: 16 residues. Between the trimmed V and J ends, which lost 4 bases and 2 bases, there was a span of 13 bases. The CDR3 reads CASSPGTYPYNSPLHF. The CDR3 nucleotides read TGCGCCAGCAGCCCCGGTACCTACCCCTATAATTCACCCCTCCACTTT.

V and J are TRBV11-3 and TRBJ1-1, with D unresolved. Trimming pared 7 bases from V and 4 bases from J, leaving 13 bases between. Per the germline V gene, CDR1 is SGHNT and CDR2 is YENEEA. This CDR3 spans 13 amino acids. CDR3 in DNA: TGTGCCAGCACCCTAAGCCTGGGCACTGAAGCTTTCTTT. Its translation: CASTLSLGTEAFF.

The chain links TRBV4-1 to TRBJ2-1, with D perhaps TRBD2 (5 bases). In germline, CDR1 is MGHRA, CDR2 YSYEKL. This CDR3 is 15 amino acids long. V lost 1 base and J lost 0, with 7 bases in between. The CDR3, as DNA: TGCGCCAGCAGCCAAGGAGGGAGCTCCTACAATGAGCAGTTCTTC. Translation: CASSQGGSSYNEQFF.